Sequencing of this TCR beta chain was carried out in a study of beta chain features in type 1 diabetes. Whole-study context: Across all samples, 100 million to 130 million sorted cells were examined.

Blood was collected once per donor into heparin, averaging around 120 mL. CD45RO/CCR7/CD25/CD127/CD95/CD27 staining was used to isolate CD4+ naive, central memory, regulatory and stem cell-like memory cells by sorting. This CDR3 is built from 14 residues. V was clipped by 4 bases and J by 9 bases, with 16 bases between them. Per the germline V gene, CDR1 is MGHDK and CDR2 is SYGVNS. Study-level points and caveats: For patients, the naive, central memory and Treg TCRB repertoires appeared more alike than for healthy donors.

Every bit of the isolated RNA underwent reverse transcription, so sequencing read expressed TCRB transcripts. Clones were sequenced by immunoSEQ multiplex PCR, and TCRdb holds only the in-frame ones, with some missing. This sample yields 240,000 or so clones, of which 27% are seen a single time; roughly 4% belongs to the top ten. As regards this clone: The antigen is not known.

The specimen was central memory CD4+ T cells from blood. The sequence was collected from a man aged 25-45 years in good health. The rearrangement joins TRBV25-1 to TRBJ2-1; D perhaps matches TRBD2 (6 bases). CDR3 region: CASSGGGRGGEQFF. CDR3 sequence (DNA): TGTGCCAGCAGTGGCGGAGGGCGGGGAGGTGAGCAGTTCTTC.